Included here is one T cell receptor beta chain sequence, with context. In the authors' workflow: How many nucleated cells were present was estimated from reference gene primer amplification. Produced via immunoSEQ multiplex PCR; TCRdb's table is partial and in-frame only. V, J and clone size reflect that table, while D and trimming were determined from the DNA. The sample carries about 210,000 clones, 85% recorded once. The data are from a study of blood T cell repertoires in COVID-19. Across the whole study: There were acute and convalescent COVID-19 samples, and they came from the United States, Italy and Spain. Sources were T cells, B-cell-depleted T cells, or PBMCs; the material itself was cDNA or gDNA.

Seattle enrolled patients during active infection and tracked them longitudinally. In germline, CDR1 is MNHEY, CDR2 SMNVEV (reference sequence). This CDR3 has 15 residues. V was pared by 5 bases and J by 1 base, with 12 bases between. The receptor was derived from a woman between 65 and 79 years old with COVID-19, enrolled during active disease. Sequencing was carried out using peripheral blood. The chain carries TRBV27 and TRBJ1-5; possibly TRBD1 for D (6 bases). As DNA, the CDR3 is TGTGCCAGCAGTCCAGGACAGATCAGCAATCAGCCCCAGCATTTT. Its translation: CASSPGQISNQPQHF.